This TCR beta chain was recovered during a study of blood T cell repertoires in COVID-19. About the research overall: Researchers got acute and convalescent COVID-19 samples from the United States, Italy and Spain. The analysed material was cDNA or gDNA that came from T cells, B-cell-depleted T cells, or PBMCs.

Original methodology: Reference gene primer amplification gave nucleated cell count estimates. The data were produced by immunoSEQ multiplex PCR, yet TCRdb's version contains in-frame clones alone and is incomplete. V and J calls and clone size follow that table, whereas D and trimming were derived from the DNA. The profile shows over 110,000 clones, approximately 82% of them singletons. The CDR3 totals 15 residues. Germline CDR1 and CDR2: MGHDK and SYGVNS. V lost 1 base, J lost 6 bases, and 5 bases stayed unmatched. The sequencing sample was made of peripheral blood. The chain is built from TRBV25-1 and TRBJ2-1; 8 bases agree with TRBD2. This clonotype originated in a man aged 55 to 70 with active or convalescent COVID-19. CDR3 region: CASSEFGGDRNEQFF. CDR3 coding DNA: TGTGCCAGCAGTGAATTCGGGGGGGACCGCAATGAGCAGTTCTTC.